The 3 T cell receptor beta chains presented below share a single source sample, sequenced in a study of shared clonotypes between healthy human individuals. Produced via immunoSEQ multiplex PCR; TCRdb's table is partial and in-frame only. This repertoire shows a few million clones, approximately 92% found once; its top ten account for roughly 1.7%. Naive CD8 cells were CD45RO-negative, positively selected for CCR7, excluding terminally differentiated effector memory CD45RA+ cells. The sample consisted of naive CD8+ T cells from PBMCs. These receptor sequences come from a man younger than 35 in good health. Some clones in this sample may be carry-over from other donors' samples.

CDR3 sequence (DNA): TGTGCCAGCAGTCTACCGGACAGGGCACAAGAGACCCAGTACTTC. It is translated as CASSLPDRAQETQYF. This sequence joins TRBV28 and TRBJ2-5; 8 nucleotides agree with TRBD1. Germline loops: CDR1 MDHEN, CDR2 SYDVKM. The length of the CDR3 is 15 residues. J lost 2 bases, V lost 5 bases, and 7 bases had no gene match.

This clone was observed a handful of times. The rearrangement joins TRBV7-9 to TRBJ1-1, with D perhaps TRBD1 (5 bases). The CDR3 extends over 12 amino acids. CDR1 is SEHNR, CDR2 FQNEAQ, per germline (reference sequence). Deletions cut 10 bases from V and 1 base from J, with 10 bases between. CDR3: CATYQGNTEAFF. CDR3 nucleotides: TGTGCCACCTATCAGGGGAACACTGAAGCTTTCTTT.

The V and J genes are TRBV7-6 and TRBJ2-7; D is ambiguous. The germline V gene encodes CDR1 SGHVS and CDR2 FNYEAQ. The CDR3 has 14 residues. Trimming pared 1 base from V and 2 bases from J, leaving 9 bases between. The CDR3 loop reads CASSLGRITYEQYF. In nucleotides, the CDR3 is TGTGCCAGCAGCTTAGGGCGAATAACCTACGAGCAGTACTTC.